This is a list of T cell receptor beta chains from one sample in a study of cytomegalovirus exposure and HLA in healthy donors. The repertoire was sequenced with immunoSEQ multiplex PCR; TCRdb's copy has only in-frame clones and lacks some. The sample includes more than 90,000 clones, about 76% of them seen just once. Sequences were obtained from PBMCs. The receptors derive from a woman in her seventies in good health and CMV-seropositive. CDR3s include the opening cysteine and the closing phenylalanine or tryptophan. A D gene is named only where the DNA matches it firmly. The size entry is marked missing in some rows and otherwise reads once, few, many or a size class.

v_gene,d_gene,abundance,j_gene,CDR3aa,CDR3nt
TRBV19,.,.,TRBJ2-2,CASSRTENTGELFF,TGTGCCAGTAGTAGAACAGAAAACACCGGGGAGCTGTTTTTT
TRBV6-6,.,.,TRBJ2-2,CASSYLIGVVGELFF,TGTGCCAGCAGTTATCTCATAGGGGTGGTCGGGGAGCTGTTTTTT
TRBV19,.,.,TRBJ1-2,CASSPSGVNYGYTF,TGTGCCAGTAGCCCATCCGGGGTTAACTATGGCTACACCTTC
TRBV6-5,TRBD1,.,TRBJ2-3,CASSLGGRTDTQYF,TGTGCCAGCAGTTTAGGGGGCAGAACAGATACGCAGTATTTT
TRBV9,TRBD2,.,TRBJ2-1,CASSGPSAGANEQFF,TGTGCCAGCAGCGGCCCCTCCGCGGGAGCCAATGAGCAGTTCTTC
TRBV7-9,.,few,TRBJ1-1,CSSSSRGTEAFF,TGTTCCAGCAGCTCTCGGGGCACTGAAGCTTTCTTT
TRBV30,.,.,TRBJ2-3,CAWSKGADTQYF,TGTGCCTGGAGTAAGGGGGCAGATACGCAGTATTTT
TRBV28,TRBD2,.,TRBJ2-1,CASRAGTSGYNEQFF,TGTGCCAGCAGGGCCGGGACTAGCGGGTACAATGAGCAGTTCTTC
TRBV5-1,.,.,TRBJ2-1,CASSWEGVYEQFF,TGCGCCAGCAGCTGGGAGGGGGTTTATGAGCAGTTCTTC
TRBV7-9,TRBD2,.,TRBJ2-5,CASSSGTSGGQETQYF,TGTGCCAGCAGCTCGGGGACTAGCGGTGGCCAAGAGACCCAGTACTTC
TRBV9,.,.,TRBJ2-5,CASSVSPSQETQYF,TGTGCCAGCAGCGTATCCCCCAGCCAAGAGACCCAGTACTTC
TRBV19,TRBD2,.,TRBJ2-7,CASSPTGGLGYEQYF,TGTGCCAGTAGTCCGACGGGGGGACTAGGCTACGAGCAGTACTTC
TRBV6-4,TRBD1,.,TRBJ2-7,CASSLNRGPIYEQYF,TGTGCCAGCAGTTTAAACAGGGGCCCTATTTACGAGCAGTACTTC
TRBV6-5,.,.,TRBJ1-2,CASSYDGGSEDGYTF,TGTGCCAGCAGTTATGACGGGGGATCAGAGGATGGCTACACCTTC
TRBV30,TRBD2,.,TRBJ2-3,CAWSDHAGLAGDTQYF,TGTGCCTGGAGTGACCACGCGGGACTAGCGGGAGATACGCAGTATTTT
TRBV5-1,TRBD2,.,TRBJ2-2,CASSLDGTIYTGELFF,TGCGCCAGCAGCTTGGATGGGACTATTTACACCGGGGAGCTGTTTTTT
TRBV29-1,.,.,TRBJ2-1,CSAHGQLNEQFF,TGCAGCGCCCACGGACAGCTCAATGAGCAGTTCTTC
TRBV11-1,.,.,TRBJ2-7,CASSPEISYEQYF,TGTGCCAGCAGCCCAGAAATCTCCTACGAGCAGTACTTC
TRBV28,TRBD1,.,TRBJ2-5,CASSSRTGTGARKTQYF,TGTGCCAGCAGTTCACGAACCGGGACAGGGGCCAGGAAGACCCAGTACTTC
TRBV19,.,.,TRBJ2-5,CASTPGLRGQETQYF,TGTGCCAGTACCCCAGGACTAAGGGGCCAAGAGACCCAGTACTTC
TRBV6-5,.,.,TRBJ1-1,CASSYSRAPGRAEAFF,TGTGCCAGCAGTTACTCGAGAGCACCCGGCAGGGCTGAAGCTTTCTTT
TRBV7-8,.,.,TRBJ2-2,CASSPLPGTTHGGLFF,TGTGCCAGCAGCCCACTCCCCGGGACAACCCACGGAGGGCTGTTTTTT
TRBV7-6,TRBD2,once,TRBJ2-5,CASSLAQRGGETQYF,TGTGCCAGCAGCTTAGCGCAGCGGGGTGGGGAGACCCAGTACTTC
TRBV27,TRBD2,.,TRBJ2-1,CASSPTNSGRGNEQFF,TGTGCCAGCAGTCCCACGAATAGCGGGAGAGGGAATGAGCAGTTCTTC
TRBV5-1,.,.,TRBJ2-3,CASSRGGSPADTQYF,TGCGCCAGCAGCCGGGGTGGAAGCCCAGCAGATACGCAGTATTTT
TRBV19,TRBD1,.,TRBJ2-7,CASSMDRFTYEQYF,TGTGCCAGTAGTATGGACAGGTTCACCTACGAGCAGTACTTC
TRBV13,TRBD2,.,TRBJ2-3,CASSFLVSGSSDTQYF,TGTGCCAGCAGCTTTTTGGTTAGCGGGAGTTCAGATACGCAGTATTTT
TRBV7-9,.,few,TRBJ1-4,CASSLFDSGTNEKLFF,TGTGCCAGCAGCTTATTTGACAGCGGGACTAATGAAAAACTGTTTTTT